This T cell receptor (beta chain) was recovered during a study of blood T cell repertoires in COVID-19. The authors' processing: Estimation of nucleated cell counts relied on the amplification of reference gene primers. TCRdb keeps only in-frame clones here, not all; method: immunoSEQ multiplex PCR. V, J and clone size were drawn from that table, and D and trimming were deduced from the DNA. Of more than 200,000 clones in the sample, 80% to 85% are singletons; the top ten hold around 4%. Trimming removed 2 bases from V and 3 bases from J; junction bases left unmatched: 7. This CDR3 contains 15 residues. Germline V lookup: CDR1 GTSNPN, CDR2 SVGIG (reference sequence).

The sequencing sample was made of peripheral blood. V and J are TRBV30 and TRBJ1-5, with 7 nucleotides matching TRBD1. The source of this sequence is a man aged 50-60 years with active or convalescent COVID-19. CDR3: CAWSWGQGDNQPQHF. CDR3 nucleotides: TGTGCCTGGAGTTGGGGGCAGGGGGACAATCAGCCCCAGCATTTT.